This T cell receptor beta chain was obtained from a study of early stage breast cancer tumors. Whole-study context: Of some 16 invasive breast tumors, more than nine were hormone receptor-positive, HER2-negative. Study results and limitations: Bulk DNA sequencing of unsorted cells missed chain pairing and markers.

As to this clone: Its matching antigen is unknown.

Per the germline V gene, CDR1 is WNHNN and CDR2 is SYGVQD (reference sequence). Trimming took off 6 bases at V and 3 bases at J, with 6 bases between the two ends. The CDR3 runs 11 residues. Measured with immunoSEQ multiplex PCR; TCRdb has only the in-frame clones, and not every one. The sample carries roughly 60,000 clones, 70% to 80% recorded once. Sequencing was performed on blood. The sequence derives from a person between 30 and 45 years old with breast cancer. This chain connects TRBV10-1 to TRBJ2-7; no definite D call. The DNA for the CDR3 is TGCGCCAGCAGCGCCGACTACGAGCAGTACTTC. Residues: CASSADYEQYF.